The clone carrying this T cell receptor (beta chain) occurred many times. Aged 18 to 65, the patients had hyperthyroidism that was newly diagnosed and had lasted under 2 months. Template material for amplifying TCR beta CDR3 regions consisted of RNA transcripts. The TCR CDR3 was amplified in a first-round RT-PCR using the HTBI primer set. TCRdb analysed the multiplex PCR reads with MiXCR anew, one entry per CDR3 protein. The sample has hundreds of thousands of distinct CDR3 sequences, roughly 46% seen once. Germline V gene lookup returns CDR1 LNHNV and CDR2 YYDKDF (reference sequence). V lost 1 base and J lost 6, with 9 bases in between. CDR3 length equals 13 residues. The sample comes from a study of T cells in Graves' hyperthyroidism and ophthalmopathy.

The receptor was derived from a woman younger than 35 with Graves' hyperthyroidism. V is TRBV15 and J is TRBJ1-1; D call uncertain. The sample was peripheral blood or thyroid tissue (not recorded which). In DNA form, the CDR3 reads TGTGCCACCAGCAGAGCCTCTGGCTCTGAAGCTTTCTTT. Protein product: CATSRASGSEAFF. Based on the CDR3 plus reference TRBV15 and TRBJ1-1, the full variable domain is DAMVIQNPRYQVTQFGKPVTLSCSQTLNHNVMYWYQQKSSQAPKLLFHYYDKDFNNEADTPDNFQSRRPNTSFCFLDIRSPGLGDTAMYLCATSRASGSEAFFGQGTRLTVV.